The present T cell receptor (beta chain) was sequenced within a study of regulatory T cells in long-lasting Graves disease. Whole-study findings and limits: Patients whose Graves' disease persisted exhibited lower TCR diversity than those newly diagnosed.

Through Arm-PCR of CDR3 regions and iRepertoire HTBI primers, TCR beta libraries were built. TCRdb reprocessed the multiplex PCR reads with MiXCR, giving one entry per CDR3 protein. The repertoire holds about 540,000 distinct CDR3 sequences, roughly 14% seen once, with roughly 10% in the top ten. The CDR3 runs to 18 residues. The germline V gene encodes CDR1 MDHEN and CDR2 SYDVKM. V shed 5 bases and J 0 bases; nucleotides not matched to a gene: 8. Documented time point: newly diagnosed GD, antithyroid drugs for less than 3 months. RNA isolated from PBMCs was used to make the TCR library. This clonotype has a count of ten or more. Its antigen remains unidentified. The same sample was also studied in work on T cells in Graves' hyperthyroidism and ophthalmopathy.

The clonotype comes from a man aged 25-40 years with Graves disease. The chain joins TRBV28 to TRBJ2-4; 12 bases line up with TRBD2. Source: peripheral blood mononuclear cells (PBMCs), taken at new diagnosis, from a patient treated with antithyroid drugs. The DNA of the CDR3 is TGTGCCAGCAGTCTAGGGACTAGCGGGCCTCTAGCCAAAAACATTCAGTACTTC. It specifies CASSLGTSGPLAKNIQYF.